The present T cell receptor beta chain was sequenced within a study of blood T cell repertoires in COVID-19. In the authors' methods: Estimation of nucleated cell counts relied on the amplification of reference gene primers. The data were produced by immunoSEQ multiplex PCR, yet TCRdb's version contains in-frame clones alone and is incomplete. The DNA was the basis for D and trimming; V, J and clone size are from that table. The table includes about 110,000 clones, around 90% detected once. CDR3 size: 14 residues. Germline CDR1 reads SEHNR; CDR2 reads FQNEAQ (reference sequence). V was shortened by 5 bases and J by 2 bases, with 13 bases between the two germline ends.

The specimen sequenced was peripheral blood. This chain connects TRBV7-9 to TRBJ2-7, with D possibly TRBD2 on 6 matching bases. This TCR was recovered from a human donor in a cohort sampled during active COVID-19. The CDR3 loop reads CASSRGTLTYEQYF. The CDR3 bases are TGTGCCAGCAGCCGAGGGACTTTGACCTACGAGCAGTACTTC.